A selection of T cell receptor beta chains follows, all from one sample in a study of identical twins. TCRdb ran MiXCR on the 5' RACE reads and lists one entry per CDR3 protein. The sample includes some 760,000 distinct CDR3 sequences, 15% to 20% of them seen just once. Another study also made use of these data, one on T cells expressing NK-cell markers.

The sample was PBMCs. These receptors were obtained from a woman aged 18 to 35 in good health. CDR3s include the opening cysteine and the closing phenylalanine or tryptophan. A D gene is named only where the DNA matches it firmly. Not every row has a clone size; where given, it reads once, few, many or a size class.

v_gene: TRBV2; j_gene: TRBJ2-3; abundance: -; d_gene: -; CDR3aa: CASPGLSTDTQYF; CDR3nt: TGTGCCAGCCCAGGGCTTAGCACAGATACGCAGTATTTT
v_gene: TRBV19; j_gene: TRBJ1-4; abundance: few; d_gene: -; CDR3aa: CASSLDGRKLFF; CDR3nt: TGTGCCAGTAGTTTGGACGGGAGAAAACTGTTTTTT
v_gene: TRBV20-1; j_gene: TRBJ2-1; abundance: -; d_gene: TRBD2; CDR3aa: CSAGGLAGGPRNEQFF; CDR3nt: TGCAGTGCTGGGGGACTAGCGGGAGGGCCTAGGAATGAGCAGTTCTTC
v_gene: TRBV5-1; j_gene: TRBJ2-5; abundance: few; d_gene: TRBD2; CDR3aa: CASSGRFTSGRAAETQYF; CDR3nt: TGCGCCAGCAGCGGGCGGTTTACTAGCGGGAGGGCCGCTGAGACCCAGTACTTC
v_gene: TRBV9; j_gene: TRBJ2-3; abundance: -; d_gene: -; CDR3aa: CASSADWLAQYF; CDR3nt: TGTGCCAGCAGTGCGGACTGGTTGGCGCAGTATTTT
v_gene: TRBV6-2/TRBV6-3; j_gene: TRBJ2-1; abundance: -; d_gene: -; CDR3aa: CASTVGYNEQFF; CDR3nt: TGTGCCAGCACCGTAGGGTACAATGAGCAGTTCTTC
v_gene: TRBV20-1; j_gene: TRBJ2-3; abundance: -; d_gene: -; CDR3aa: CSARWWGTSTDTQYF; CDR3nt: TGCAGTGCTAGGTGGTGGGGGACTAGCACAGATACGCAGTATTTT
v_gene: TRBV12-3/TRBV12-4; j_gene: TRBJ2-7; abundance: -; d_gene: -; CDR3aa: CASSSSAHYEQYF; CDR3nt: TGTGCCAGCAGTTCCTCGGCCCACTACGAGCAGTACTTC
v_gene: TRBV27; j_gene: TRBJ2-1; abundance: -; d_gene: TRBD1; CDR3aa: CASSPGTGGQFF; CDR3nt: TGTGCCAGCAGCCCTGGGACAGGTGGGCAGTTCTTC
v_gene: TRBV6-1; j_gene: TRBJ2-1; abundance: few; d_gene: -; CDR3aa: CASSVGHQSYNEQFF; CDR3nt: TGTGCCAGCAGTGTGGGACACCAGAGTTACAATGAGCAGTTCTTC
v_gene: TRBV12-5; j_gene: TRBJ2-7; abundance: -; d_gene: -; CDR3aa: CASGTVVPYEQYF; CDR3nt: TGTGCTAGTGGTACCGTTGTCCCCTACGAGCAGTACTTC
v_gene: TRBV7-2; j_gene: TRBJ2-5; abundance: few; d_gene: -; CDR3aa: CASSDRDLETQYF; CDR3nt: TGTGCCAGCAGCGACCGGGACTTGGAGACCCAGTACTTC
v_gene: TRBV20-1; j_gene: TRBJ2-7; abundance: -; d_gene: -; CDR3aa: CSATKDSALYEQYF; CDR3nt: TGCAGTGCTACAAAGGACAGTGCCCTCTACGAGCAGTACTTC
v_gene: TRBV7-2; j_gene: TRBJ2-3; abundance: many; d_gene: -; CDR3aa: CASSFQSSGRTDTQYF; CDR3nt: TGTGCCAGCAGTTTCCAGAGTAGCGGCCGCACAGATACGCAGTATTTT
v_gene: TRBV29-1; j_gene: TRBJ2-5; abundance: -; d_gene: TRBD2; CDR3aa: CSVVFGRVWYQETQYF; CDR3nt: TGCAGCGTTGTCTTCGGGAGGGTCTGGTACCAAGAGACCCAGTACTTC